This T cell receptor beta chain was documented in a study of Graves' ophthalmopathy and Graves' hyperthyroidism. Study-level findings and limits: In blood, most expanded thyroid clonotypes above 0.001 frequency were also detected.

The authors amplified TCR beta CDR3 regions from RNA transcripts. The first-round RT-PCR employed HTBI primers together with the Qiagen OneStep RT-PCR kit. A multiplex PCR was then performed as the second round. TCRdb re-called the multiplex PCR reads through MiXCR, storing one row per CDR3 protein. The sample lists some 750,000 distinct CDR3 sequences; 40% were seen once. On this clonotype itself: Its antigen remains unidentified.

CDR3 length equals 13 residues. The ends lost 8 bases at V and 11 bases at J; junction bases unmatched: 17. CDR1 is SQVTM, CDR2 ANQGSEA, per germline. Exclusion applied to patients with other autoimmune diseases, uncontrolled infections, pregnancy or lactation. PBMCs were density-gradient isolated from around 10 ml fresh blood. The receptor comes from an adult man with Graves' ophthalmopathy. V and J are TRBV29-1 and TRBJ1-2; the match to TRBD1 covers 7 bases. The sample taken for sequencing was peripheral blood. The CDR3 spells CSQLQGFNALYTF. The DNA of the CDR3 is TGCAGCCAGTTACAGGGGTTTAATGCTTTGTACACCTTC. The variable domain in full, with the rest retrieved from reference TRBV29-1 and TRBJ1-2, is SAVISQKPSRDICQRGTSLTIQCQVDSQVTMMFWYRQQPGQSLTLIATANQGSEATYESGFVIDKFPISRPNLTFSTLTVSNMSPEDSSIYLCSQLQGFNALYTFGSGTRLTVV.